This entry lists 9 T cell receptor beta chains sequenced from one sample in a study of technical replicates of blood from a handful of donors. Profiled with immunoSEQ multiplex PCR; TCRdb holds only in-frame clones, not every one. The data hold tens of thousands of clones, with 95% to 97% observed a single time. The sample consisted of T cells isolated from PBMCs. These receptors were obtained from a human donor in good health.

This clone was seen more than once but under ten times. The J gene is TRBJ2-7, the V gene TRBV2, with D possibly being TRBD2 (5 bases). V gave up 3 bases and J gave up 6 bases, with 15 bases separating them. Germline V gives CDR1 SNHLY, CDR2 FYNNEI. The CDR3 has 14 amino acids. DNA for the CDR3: TGTGCCAGCAGTGAGCGGGCATTCTCAGGCGAGCAGTACTTC. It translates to CASSERAFSGEQYF.

DNA of the CDR3: TGTGCCAGCTCACCCCGGGGACAGATCTCTGGGGCCAACGTCCTGACTTTC. Protein product: CASSPRGQISGANVLTF. This chain connects TRBV18 to TRBJ2-6; TRBD1 matches at 7 bases. Germline lookup yields CDR1 KGHSH and CDR2 LQKENI. There are 17 residues in the CDR3. V trimming: 3 bases; J trimming: 0 bases; junction bases outside the gene matches: 5.

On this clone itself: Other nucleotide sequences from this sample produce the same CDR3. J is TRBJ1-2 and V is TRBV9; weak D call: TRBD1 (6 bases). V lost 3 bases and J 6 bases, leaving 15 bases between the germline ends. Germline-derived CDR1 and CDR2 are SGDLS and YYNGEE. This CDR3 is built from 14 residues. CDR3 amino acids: CASSGQTGRDGYTF. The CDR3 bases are TGTGCCAGCAGCGGGCAAACAGGGAGAGATGGCTACACCTTC.

The CDR3: CASSPDFNEQFF. The CDR3 DNA reads as TGCGCCAGCAGCCCCGACTTCAATGAGCAGTTCTTC. This chain links TRBV5-1 with TRBJ2-1, with D uncertain. Germline V CDR1 and CDR2: SGHRS, YFSETQ. This CDR3 comprises 12 residues. The V gene lost 4 bases and the J gene lost 6 bases, with 8 bases spanning the gap.

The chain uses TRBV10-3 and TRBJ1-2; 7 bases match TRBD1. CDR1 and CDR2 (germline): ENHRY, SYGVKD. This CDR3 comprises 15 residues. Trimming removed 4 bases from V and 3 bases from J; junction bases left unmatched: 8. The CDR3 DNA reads TGTGCCATCAGTGGTGTAGGGGGCTTAGACTATGGCTACACCTTC. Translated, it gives CAISGVGGLDYGYTF.

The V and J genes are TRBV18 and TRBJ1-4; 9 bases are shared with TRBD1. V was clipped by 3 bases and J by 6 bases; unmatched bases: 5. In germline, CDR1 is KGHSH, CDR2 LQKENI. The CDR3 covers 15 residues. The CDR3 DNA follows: TGTGCCAGCTCACCCTTCCGGACAGGGGATGAAAAACTGTTTTTT. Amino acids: CASSPFRTGDEKLFF.

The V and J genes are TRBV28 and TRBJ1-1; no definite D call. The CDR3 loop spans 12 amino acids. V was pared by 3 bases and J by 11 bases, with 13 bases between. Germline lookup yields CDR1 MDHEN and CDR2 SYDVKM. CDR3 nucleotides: TGTGCCAGCAGTTTGGCGGGGAAATTGGCTTTCTTT. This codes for CASSLAGKLAFF. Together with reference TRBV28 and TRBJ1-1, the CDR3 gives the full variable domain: DVKVTQSSRYLVKRTGEKVFLECVQDMDHENMFWYRQDPGLGLRLIYFSYDVKMKEKGDIPEGYSVSREKKERFSLILESASTNQTSMYLCASSLAGKLAFFGQGTRLTVV.

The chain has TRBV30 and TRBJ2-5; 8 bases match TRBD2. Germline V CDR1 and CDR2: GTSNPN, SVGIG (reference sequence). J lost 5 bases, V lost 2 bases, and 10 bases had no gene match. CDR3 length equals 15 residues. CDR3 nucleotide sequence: TGTGCCTGGAGTCGGGGACTAGTACAGTGGGAGACCCAGTACTTC. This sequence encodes CAWSRGLVQWETQYF.

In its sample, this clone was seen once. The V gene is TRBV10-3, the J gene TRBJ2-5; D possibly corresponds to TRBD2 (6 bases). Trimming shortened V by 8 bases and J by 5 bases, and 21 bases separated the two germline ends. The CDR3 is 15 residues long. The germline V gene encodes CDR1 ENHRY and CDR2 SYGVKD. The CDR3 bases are TGTGCCATCGGGGGGATTGGCGGGATCCAGGAGACCCAGTACTTC. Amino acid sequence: CAIGGIGGIQETQYF.